These 31 T cell receptor beta chains share one sample of origin, sequenced in a study of beta chain features in type 1 diabetes. Study results and limitations: When Type 1 diabetes patients were examined, their TCRB CDR3s proved moderately but significantly shorter in all four CD4+ subsets.

Antigens of these TCRs are unknown. Sequencing targeted expressed TCRB transcripts, as all isolated RNA had been reverse transcribed. Using immunoSEQ multiplex PCR, the repertoire was profiled, and TCRdb retains in-frame clones only, with some absent. The table shows hundreds of thousands of clones, with roughly a tenth occurring only once. Sequencing was carried out using central memory CD4+ T cells from blood. These TCRs come from a man in his thirties or forties with type 1 diabetes.

The chain carries TRBV5-1 and TRBJ1-1; unclear D gene. The CDR3 consists of 14 residues. With 0 bases removed from V and 5 bases from J, the gap between germline ends came to 11 bases. Germline loops: CDR1 SGHRS, CDR2 YFSETQ. CDR3 DNA sequence: TGCGCCAGCAGCTTGGCCCAGGTGGGGACTGAAGCTTTCTTT. It translates to CASSLAQVGTEAFF.

For the CDR3, the DNA is TGCGCCAGCAGCCAAGATATAAGCCCCACCTACGAGCAGTACTTC. It codes for CASSQDISPTYEQYF. The gene calls are TRBV4-3 and TRBJ2-7; D gene unclear. The CDR3 runs 15 residues. Per germline, CDR1 LGHNA and CDR2 YSLEER. V lost 0 bases and J 2 bases, leaving 11 bases between the germline ends.

This clone was seen a few times. This rearrangement joins TRBV7-2 to TRBJ1-1; D might be TRBD1 (5 bases). The CDR3 length is 14 residues. Trimming stripped 1 base from V and 9 bases from J, with 15 bases between. Germline assignment: CDR1 SGHTA and CDR2 FQGNSA. DNA for the CDR3: TGTGCCAGCAGCTTAGGAGGGGCAACCAAACAAGCTTTCTTT. As protein: CASSLGGATKQAFF.

At least ten counts were recorded for this clone. The chain uses TRBV23-1 and TRBJ2-5; possibly TRBD2 for D (5 bases). TRBV23-1 has ORF status, its function being uncertain. The V gene lost 2 bases and the J gene lost 6 bases, with 22 bases spanning the gap. The length of the CDR3 is 17 residues. The CDR3 sequence: CASSQGLIVDGEKTQYF. For the CDR3, the DNA is TGCGCCAGCAGTCAAGGGCTAATCGTAGACGGGGAAAAGACCCAGTACTTC.

This clone was counted ten times or more. As DNA, the CDR3 is TGTGCCAGCAGTTCCGCCGGGACAGGGAAGGGAGATACGCAGTATTTT. Protein sequence: CASSSAGTGKGDTQYF. The chain employs TRBV6-6 and TRBJ2-3; 9 bases fit TRBD1. Looked up from germline, CDR1 is MNHNY and CDR2 is SVGAGI (reference sequence). The CDR3 consists of 16 residues. V shed 4 bases and J 5 bases; nucleotides not matched to a gene: 10.

This clone appeared a few times. The chain couples TRBV27 to TRBJ2-7; tentative D call: TRBD1 (6 bases). V was trimmed by 0 bases and J by 9 bases, leaving 9 bases between them. Germline values: CDR1 MNHEY, CDR2 SMNVEV (reference sequence). This CDR3 is 12 amino acids long. CDR3 protein: CASSLSGGGQYF. The CDR3 bases are TGTGCCAGCAGTTTATCAGGGGGTGGGCAGTACTTC.

The rearrangement uses TRBV28 and TRBJ1-5; D gene ambiguous. Germline CDR1 is MDHEN and CDR2 is SYDVKM. V lost 4 bases and J lost 0, with 16 bases in between. CDR3 length equals 17 residues. DNA of the CDR3: TGTGCCAGCAGTTCGGGCACAACGACTGATAGCAATCAGCCCCAGCATTTT. It translates to CASSSGTTTDSNQPQHF. The whole variable domain, remainder taken from reference TRBV28 and TRBJ1-5, is DVKVTQSSRYLVKRTGEKVFLECVQDMDHENMFWYRQDPGLGLRLIYFSYDVKMKEKGDIPEGYSVSREKKERFSLILESASTNQTSMYLCASSSGTTTDSNQPQHFGDGTRLSIL.

This chain joins TRBV6-5 and TRBJ2-7; D possibly uses TRBD1 or TRBD2 (5 bases each). Trimming pared 4 bases from V and 5 bases from J, leaving 15 bases between. The germline V gene has CDR1 MNHEY and CDR2 SVGAGI. This CDR3 is 14 amino acids long. CDR3 sequence: CASSSPTERDEQYF. The CDR3 coding sequence is TGTGCCAGCAGTTCGCCGACAGAGAGGGACGAGCAGTACTTC.

This clone showed up just a few times. The chain joins TRBV30 to TRBJ1-2; D call uncertain. The CDR3 loop spans 14 amino acids. Trimming cost V 2 bases and J 4 bases, with 14 bases left between them. Germline CDR1 reads GTSNPN; CDR2 reads SVGIG (reference sequence). CDR3 protein: CAWSLVDPIYGYTF. The CDR3 DNA reads TGTGCCTGGAGTTTGGTTGACCCGATCTATGGCTACACCTTC.

This clone was seen a handful of times. This chain uses TRBV5-1 with TRBJ1-2, with TRBD1 identical over 10 bases. Germline trimming cut 7 bases from V and 7 bases from J; bases unmatched to any gene: 7. Per the germline V gene, CDR1 is SGHRS and CDR2 is YFSETQ. This CDR3 is 13 amino acids long. CDR3 DNA: TGCGCCAGCTCTACCGACAGGGGGCCTGGCTACACCTTC. This sequence encodes CASSTDRGPGYTF.

As concerns this clone: It may be a read error: a sequence one base away is much more abundant. The CDR3 spells CASSLGTSGDTQYF. The CDR3 DNA reads as TGTGCCAGCAGCTTAGGGACTAGCGGGGATACCCAGTACTTC. J is TRBJ2-5 and V is TRBV7-2; 12 bases line up with TRBD2. V lost 1 base and J lost 8; bases outside the gene matches: 2. The CDR3 has 14 amino acids. Per the germline V gene, CDR1 is SGHTA and CDR2 is FQGNSA. The whole variable domain, remainder taken from reference TRBV7-2 and TRBJ2-5, is GAGVSQSPSNKVTEKGKDVELRCDPISGHTALYWYRQSLGQGLEFLIYFQGNSAPDKSGLPSDRFSAERTGGSVSTLTIQRTQQEDSAVYLCASSLGTSGDTQYFGPGTRLLVL.

The chain couples TRBV2 to TRBJ2-6, with 7 bases that match TRBD1. This CDR3 has 17 amino acids. Germline V gene sequence: CDR1 SNHLY, CDR2 FYNNEI. Trimming at V came to 9 bases and at J to 0 bases, leaving 11 bases not matched to a gene. Here the CDR3 reads CASRPGQVYSGANVLTF. DNA of the CDR3: TGTGCCAGTAGACCCGGACAGGTGTACTCTGGGGCCAACGTCCTGACTTTC.

This clone was seen more than once but under ten times. J is TRBJ1-3 and V is TRBV7-2; D uncertain. Germline V gene lookup returns CDR1 SGHTA and CDR2 FQGNSA. V gave up 6 bases and J gave up 0 bases, with 9 bases separating them. The CDR3 is 14 residues long. As DNA, the CDR3 is TGTGCCAGCAGGCCAGGCCGCTCTGGAAACACCATATATTTT. It codes for CASRPGRSGNTIYF.

This clone has ten or more counts. V usage is TRBV23-1 and J usage is TRBJ2-1, with TRBD1 matching over 10 bases. TRBV23-1 is filed as an ORF, its function uncertain. Trimming took 8 bases from V and 4 from J; bases not matched to a gene: 8. The CDR3 extends over 15 amino acids. In nucleotides, the CDR3 is TGCGCCAGCGGCTCCCCGGGACAGGGGTACAATGAGCAGTTCTTC. This translates into CASGSPGQGYNEQFF.

A few counts support this clone. The chain carries TRBV5-1 and TRBJ1-3, with D hard to call. V was trimmed by 0 bases and J by 0 bases, leaving 7 bases between them. This CDR3 comprises 15 residues. Germline V gives CDR1 SGHRS, CDR2 YFSETQ. CDR3: CASSLAGSSGNTIYF. CDR3 nucleotides: TGCGCCAGCAGCTTGGCGGGGAGCTCTGGAAACACCATATATTTT.

The sample holds a few counts of this clone. The chain recombines TRBV7-2 with TRBJ2-1; D remains ambiguous. The length of the CDR3 is 12 residues. Germline values: CDR1 SGHTA, CDR2 FQGNSA. V was trimmed by 2 bases and J by 4 bases, leaving 3 bases between them. CDR3 bases: TGTGCCAGCAGCTTAATGTACAATGAGCAGTTCTTC. Protein product: CASSLMYNEQFF.

The chain carries TRBV7-8 and TRBJ2-7; TRBD2 might be the D (5 bases). Germline assignment: CDR1 SGHVS and CDR2 FQNEAQ. Trimming pared 1 base from V and 0 bases from J, leaving 7 bases between. CDR3 length equals 14 residues. The CDR3 reads CASSLVRGSYEQYF. In nucleotides, the CDR3 is TGTGCCAGCAGCTTAGTCCGGGGCTCCTACGAGCAGTACTTC.

This clone occurred many times. This chain connects TRBV7-2 to TRBJ1-5, with unresolved D. The germline gives CDR1 SGHTA, CDR2 FQGNSA. Trimming stripped 2 bases from V and 5 bases from J, with 7 bases between. This CDR3 is built from 13 residues. Here the CDR3 DNA reads TGTGCCAGCAGCTTACTCAGTGATCAGCCCCAGCATTTT. Protein product: CASSLLSDQPQHF.

This clone showed up just a few times. The gene calls are TRBV25-1 and TRBJ2-5, with D perhaps TRBD2 (7 bases). The CDR3 is 15 amino acids. Germline CDR1 MGHDK, CDR2 SYGVNS. The V end lost 5 bases, the J end lost 4 bases, and 17 bases lay between the germline ends. The CDR3 bases are TGTGCCAGCAGTAGCCGTCGGGGGGCCAGAGAGACCCAGTACTTC. Translating it yields CASSSRRGARETQYF.

The chain is built from TRBV28 and TRBJ1-2; 8 bases fit TRBD1. Looked up from germline, CDR1 is MDHEN and CDR2 is SYDVKM. The CDR3 has 15 amino acids. V dropped 5 bases and J dropped 4; count of bases not matched to a gene: 9. CDR3 DNA sequence: TGTGCCAGCAGTCTCCGGACAGGGACCACCTATGGCTACACCTTC. Amino acid sequence: CASSLRTGTTYGYTF.

This clone was recorded a few times. The gene calls are TRBV7-9 and TRBJ1-6; TRBD1 matches at 10 bases. V lost 4 bases to trimming and J lost 7 bases; unmatched junction nucleotides: 4. Germline loops: CDR1 SEHNR, CDR2 FQNEAQ (reference sequence). The CDR3 runs 15 residues. The CDR3 loop reads CASSSGQGVNSPLHF. For the CDR3, the DNA is TGTGCCAGCAGCTCCGGACAGGGGGTGAATTCACCCCTCCACTTT. The full variable domain, completed using reference TRBV7-9 and TRBJ1-6, is DTGVSQNPRHKITKRGQNVTFRCDPISEHNRLYWYRQTLGQGPEFLTYFQNEAQLEKSRLLSDRFSAERPKGSFSTLEIQRTEQGDSAMYLCASSSGQGVNSPLHFGNGTRLTVT.

The chain has TRBV18 and TRBJ1-1, with D possibly matching TRBD1 (6 bases). Germline values: CDR1 KGHSH, CDR2 LQKENI. The CDR3 totals 14 residues. V gave up 3 bases and J gave up 4 bases, with 12 bases separating them. The CDR3 DNA is TGTGCCAGCTCACCTGACCAGGGGTTCACTGAAGCTTTCTTT. Translated, it gives CASSPDQGFTEAFF.

The chain couples TRBV2 to TRBJ2-3; D may correspond to TRBD1 or TRBD2 (5 bases each). Germline-derived CDR1 and CDR2 are SNHLY and FYNNEI. Trimming took 0 bases from V and 9 from J, leaving 13 bases between them. CDR3 length equals 14 residues. The CDR3 DNA is TGTGCCAGCAGTGAAGCGCTTCGGGGCGGGACGCAGTATTTT. Translation gives CASSEALRGGTQYF.

This chain uses TRBV9 with TRBJ1-3; D is perhaps TRBD1 (6 bases). Germline assignment: CDR1 SGDLS and CDR2 YYNGEE. The CDR3 has 15 residues. Trimming pared 0 bases from V and 4 bases from J, leaving 11 bases between. This chain's CDR3 is CASSVEGQPGNTIYF. As DNA, the CDR3 is TGTGCCAGCAGCGTAGAAGGACAGCCCGGAAACACCATATATTTT.

This clone was picked up a small number of times. The chain links TRBV20-1 to TRBJ1-1; D not resolved. The CDR3 covers 11 residues. Trimming cost V 4 bases and J 3 bases, with 6 bases left between them. Germline V gene sequence: CDR1 DFQATT, CDR2 SNEGSKA (reference sequence). CDR3 in DNA: TGCAGTGCTATTGGGTACACTGAAGCTTTCTTT. This sequence encodes CSAIGYTEAFF.

This clone was seen a handful of times. The chain recombines TRBV5-8 with TRBJ2-7; D gene ambiguous. Germline V gene sequence: CDR1 SGHTS, CDR2 YDEGEE. Trimming took 3 bases from V and 2 from J, leaving 9 bases between them. The CDR3 is made up of 13 amino acids. CDR3 DNA sequence: TGTGCCAGCAGCTCGGACGGAACCTACGAGCAGTACTTC. Translating gives CASSSDGTYEQYF.

This rearrangement joins TRBV4-3 to TRBJ1-6; the D is unclear. The CDR3 is 15 residues long. Germline values: CDR1 LGHNA, CDR2 YSLEER. V shed 4 bases and J shed 6 bases, with 13 bases lying between them. In DNA, the CDR3 is TGCGCCAGCAGCCCCCAGATAGGACCTAATTCACCCCTCCACTTT. Translation: CASSPQIGPNSPLHF.

This clone occurred a few times. This chain joins TRBV14 and TRBJ1-6; D unresolved. The CDR3 covers 15 residues. Between the trimmed V and J ends, which lost 2 bases and 5 bases, there was a span of 10 bases. The germline CDR1 and CDR2 sequences are SGHDN and FVKESK. Written as DNA, the CDR3 is TGTGCCAGCAGCCAACGGGCAGGAAATAATTCACCCCTCCACTTT. It yields the protein CASSQRAGNNSPLHF.

The chain employs TRBV27 and TRBJ1-6, with TRBD1 identical over 7 bases. Germline CDR1 and CDR2: MNHEY and SMNVEV (reference sequence). The CDR3 contains 17 residues. Germline trimming cut 1 base from V and 7 bases from J; bases unmatched to any gene: 10. The CDR3 spells CASSLLGQSIWNSPLHF. CDR3 in DNA: TGTGCCAGCAGTTTATTGGGACAGAGCATTTGGAATTCACCCCTCCACTTT.

The chain has TRBV29-1 and TRBJ2-7; D may be TRBD1 (6 bases). Germline-derived CDR1 and CDR2 are SQVTM and ANQGSEA. CDR3 length: 13 amino acids. Trimming cost V 6 bases and J 3 bases, with 15 bases left between them. The CDR3: CSVFRDTDYEQYF. CDR3 DNA sequence: TGCAGCGTCTTCCGGGACACCGACTACGAGCAGTACTTC.

This clone was found a few times. The V call is TRBV10-3, the J call TRBJ1-6; a possible D gene is TRBD1 (5 bases). The length of the CDR3 is 15 residues. The germline CDR1 and CDR2 sequences are ENHRY and SYGVKD. Trimming removed 10 bases at V and 1 base at J, with 14 bases between. In DNA, the CDR3 is TGTGCCACCTCGGGGGGTGGGTCCTATAATTCACCCCTCCACTTT. Its translation is CATSGGGSYNSPLHF.